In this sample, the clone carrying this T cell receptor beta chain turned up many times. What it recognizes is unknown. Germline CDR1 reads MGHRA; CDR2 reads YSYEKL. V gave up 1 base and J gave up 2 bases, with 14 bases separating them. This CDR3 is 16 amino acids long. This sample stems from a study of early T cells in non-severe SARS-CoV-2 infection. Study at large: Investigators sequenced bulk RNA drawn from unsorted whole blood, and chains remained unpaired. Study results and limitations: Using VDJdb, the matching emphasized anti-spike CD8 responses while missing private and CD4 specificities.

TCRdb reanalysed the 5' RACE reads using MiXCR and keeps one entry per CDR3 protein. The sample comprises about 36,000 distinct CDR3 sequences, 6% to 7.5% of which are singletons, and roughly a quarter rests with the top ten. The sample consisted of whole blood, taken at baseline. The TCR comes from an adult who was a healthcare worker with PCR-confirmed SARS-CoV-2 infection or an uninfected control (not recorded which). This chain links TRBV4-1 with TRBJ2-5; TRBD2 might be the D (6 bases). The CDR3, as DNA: TGCGCCAGCAGCCAAGTCGTAAGCCGGGGGCAAGAGACCCAGTACTTC. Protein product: CASSQVVSRGQETQYF.